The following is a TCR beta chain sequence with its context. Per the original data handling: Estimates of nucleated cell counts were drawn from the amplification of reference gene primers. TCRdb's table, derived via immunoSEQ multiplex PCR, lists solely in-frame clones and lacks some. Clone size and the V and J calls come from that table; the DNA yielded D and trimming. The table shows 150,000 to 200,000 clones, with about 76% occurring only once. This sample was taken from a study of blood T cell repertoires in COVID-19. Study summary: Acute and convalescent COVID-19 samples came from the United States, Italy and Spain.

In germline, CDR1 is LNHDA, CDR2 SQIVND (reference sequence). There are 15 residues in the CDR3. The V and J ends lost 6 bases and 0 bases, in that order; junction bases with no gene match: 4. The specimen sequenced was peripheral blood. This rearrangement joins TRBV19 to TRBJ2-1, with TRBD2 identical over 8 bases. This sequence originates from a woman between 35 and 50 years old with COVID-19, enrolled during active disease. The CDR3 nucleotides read TGTGCCAGTAGCCCGGGACTAGTCTCCTACAATGAGCAGTTCTTC. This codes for CASSPGLVSYNEQFF.